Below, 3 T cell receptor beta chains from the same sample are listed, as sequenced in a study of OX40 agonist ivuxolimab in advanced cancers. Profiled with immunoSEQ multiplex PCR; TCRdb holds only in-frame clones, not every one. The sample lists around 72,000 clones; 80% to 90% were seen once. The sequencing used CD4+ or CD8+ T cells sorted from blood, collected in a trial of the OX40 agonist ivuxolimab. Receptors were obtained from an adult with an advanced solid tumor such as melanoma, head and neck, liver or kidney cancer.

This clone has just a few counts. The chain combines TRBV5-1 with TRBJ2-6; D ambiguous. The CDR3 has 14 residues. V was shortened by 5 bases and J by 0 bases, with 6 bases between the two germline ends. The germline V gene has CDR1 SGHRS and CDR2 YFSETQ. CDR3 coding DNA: TGCGCCAGCAGTCACAGCTCTGGGGCCAACGTCCTGACTTTC. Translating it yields CASSHSSGANVLTF.

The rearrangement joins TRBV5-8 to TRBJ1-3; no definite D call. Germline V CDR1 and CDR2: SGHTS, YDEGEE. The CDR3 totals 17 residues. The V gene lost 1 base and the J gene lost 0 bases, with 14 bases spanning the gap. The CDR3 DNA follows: TGTGCCAGCAGCTTGTTTTCCCGGGCCGACTCTGGAAACACCATATATTTT. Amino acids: CASSLFSRADSGNTIYF.

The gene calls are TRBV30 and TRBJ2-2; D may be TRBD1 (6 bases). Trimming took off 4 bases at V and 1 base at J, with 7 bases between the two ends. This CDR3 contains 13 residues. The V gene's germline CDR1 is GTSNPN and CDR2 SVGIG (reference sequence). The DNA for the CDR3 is TGTGCCTGGATACAGGGGAACACCGGGGAGCTGTTTTTT. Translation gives CAWIQGNTGELFF.